The sequence of this TCR beta chain was determined in a study of CD8+ T cells in alopecia areata. For the study at large: Oral tofacitinib, 5 to 10 mg twice daily, was given in an open-label trial.

This CDR3 comprises 14 residues. V lost 0 bases to trimming and J lost 7 bases; unmatched junction nucleotides: 4. Germline V CDR1 and CDR2: ENHRY, SYGVKD. Once RNA had been extracted, it was reverse transcribed into cDNA to act as the sequencing template. Here immunoSEQ multiplex PCR was the method, and the copy in TCRdb shows in-frame clones only, minus some. The repertoire holds 200,000 to 250,000 clones, with roughly 57% as singletons. Material: CD4+ T cells sorted from blood, obtained at week 0. The rearrangement uses TRBV10-3 and TRBJ1-2; 8 nucleotides agree with TRBD1. This clonotype was sampled from a human donor with alopecia areata. This CDR3 reads CAISESGQDPGYTF. CDR3 DNA: TGTGCCATCAGTGAGTCGGGACAGGACCCTGGCTACACCTTC.